The rows below give T cell receptor beta chains drawn from one sample of a study of cytomegalovirus exposure and HLA in healthy donors. Generated by immunoSEQ multiplex PCR, the TCRdb table keeps only in-frame clones and is missing some. The repertoire includes some 120,000 clones, around three quarters of them detected once, and approximately 6.5% sits in the top ten. The source material was PBMCs. These receptors came from a woman in her thirties or forties in good health and CMV-seronegative. CDR3s include the opening cysteine and the closing phenylalanine or tryptophan. D genes are given only for firm matches. Clone size is given for some rows only: seen once, a few or many times, or a class if the clone is expanded.

D gene,V gene,clone size,J gene,CDR3 length,CDR3 DNA,CDR3 protein
TRBD2,TRBV6-5,-,TRBJ2-7,14,TGTGCCAGCAGGTCGCTAGCGGGAGGCTACGAGCAGTACTTC,CASRSLAGGYEQYF
-,TRBV28,few,TRBJ2-3,15,TGTGCCAGCAGTTTTGGTAGCTATAGCACAGATACGCAGTATTTT,CASSFGSYSTDTQYF
-,TRBV19,-,TRBJ1-2,14,TGTGCCAGCAGGACAACTTCCACATTCTATGGCTACACCTTC,CASRTTSTFYGYTF
-,TRBV7-9,-,TRBJ1-4,15,TGTGCCAGCAGCCTACCCGGGACGCAGCAGGGGAAACTGTTTTTT,CASSLPGTQQGKLFF
-,TRBV27,few,TRBJ2-1,14,TGTGCCAGCAGTCAGGCGGAGGGCCACAATGAGCAGTTCTTC,CASSQAEGHNEQFF
-,TRBV29-1,-,TRBJ2-5,13,TGCAGCGTTACGGGAGAGTGGAAAGAGACCCAGTACTTC,CSVTGEWKETQYF
TRBD1,TRBV25-1,-,TRBJ1-2,14,TGTGCCAGCAGTGAAGGGGACAGGGTGCGGGGCTACACCTTC,CASSEGDRVRGYTF
-,TRBV6-6,-,TRBJ1-2,11,TGTGCCAGCAGTCCCGACTATGGCTACACCTTC,CASSPDYGYTF
TRBD1,TRBV5-1,-,TRBJ2-7,13,TGCGCCAGCAGCACCGGGACAGCCTACGAGCAGTACTTC,CASSTGTAYEQYF
TRBD1,TRBV15,-,TRBJ1-5,15,TGTGCCACCAGCAGAACCGGACAGGGGCGAGGGCCCCAGCGTTTT,CATSRTGQGRGPQRF
TRBD1,TRBV2,few,TRBJ1-5,14,TGTGCCAGCAGGTACAGGGGGGGCAATCAGCCCCAGCATTTT,CASRYRGGNQPQHF
-,TRBV7-2,few,TRBJ1-5,13,TGTGCCAGCAGCTTAAGTGAGGGTCAGCCCCAGCATTTT,CASSLSEGQPQHF
-,TRBV4-1,-,TRBJ1-2,14,TGCGCCAGCAGCCAAGACGACACGTACTATGGCTACACCTTC,CASSQDDTYYGYTF
-,TRBV28,few,TRBJ2-2,15,TGTGCCAGCACCTCCGTTACTGCGAACACCGGGGAGCTGTTTTTT,CASTSVTANTGELFF
TRBD1,TRBV5-1,-,TRBJ2-7,21,TGCGCCAGCAGCTTGAGGGGAGACGTGGGGGTTCTGACAGGGATATCCTACGAGCAGTACTTC,CASSLRGDVGVLTGISYEQYF
-,TRBV19,-,TRBJ1-5,18,TGTGCCAGTAGTATCGCGACAGCGCTAAGCCGTCTTTTACAGCCCCAGCATTTT,CASSIATALSRLLQPQHF
TRBD2,TRBV5-8,-,TRBJ2-2,16,TGTGCCAGCAGCTTGGGACTAGCGCCTAACACCGGGGAGCTGTTTTTT,CASSLGLAPNTGELFF
TRBD2,TRBV9,few,TRBJ2-5,17,TGTGCCAGCAGCATAGGGACTAGCGGGAGGGGTAAAGAGACCCAGTACTTC,CASSIGTSGRGKETQYF
-,TRBV28,-,TRBJ1-5,14,TGTGCCAGCAGTTTACTGGGGGCACGGCAGCCCCAGCATTTT,CASSLLGARQPQHF
-,TRBV7-9,-,TRBJ2-5,15,TGTGCCAGCAGCTTATCGTTAGGGGCAGGGGAGACCCAGTACTTC,CASSLSLGAGETQYF
-,TRBV29-1,-,TRBJ1-1,12,TGCAGCGTTGCTATTTTGAACACTGAAGCTTTCTTT,CSVAILNTEAFF
-,TRBV19,-,TRBJ2-2,17,TGTGCCAGTAGTCTGGGCACCAATATGCGCTACACCGGGGAGCTGTTTTTT,CASSLGTNMRYTGELFF
TRBD2,TRBV5-1,-,TRBJ2-7,15,TGCGCCAGCAGCCCGACTAGCGGAGGGACCTACGAGCAGTACTTC,CASSPTSGGTYEQYF
-,TRBV10-2,-,TRBJ2-2,15,TGCGCCGCCCGACGAGGGGGATTCGCCACCGGGGAGCTGTTTTTT,CAARRGGFATGELFF
TRBD1,TRBV5-1,-,TRBJ2-2,14,TGCGCCAGCACCCTGGACAGGGCTACCGGGGAGCTGTTTTTT,CASTLDRATGELFF
TRBD1,TRBV6-1,-,TRBJ1-2,15,TGTGCCAGCAGTCGAGCAGGGGGCCGCAACTATGGCTACACCTTC,CASSRAGGRNYGYTF
TRBD1,TRBV19,-,TRBJ1-1,15,TGTGCCAGTAGTACCCCTGGACAGGGGTGGCCTGAAGCTTTCTTT,CASSTPGQGWPEAFF
TRBD1,TRBV5-4,-,TRBJ1-1,14,TGTGCCAGCAGTCCCGGGACAGGGGGCCGCGAAGCTTTCTTT,CASSPGTGGREAFF
-,TRBV6-1,-,TRBJ2-1,16,TGTGCCAGCAGTGAGGGCGGGGACCCCCTTGCGGGTGAGCAGTTCTTC,CASSEGGDPLAGEQFF
-,TRBV7-2,-,TRBJ1-5,14,TGTGCCAGCAGCTTCACGGAGTTTAATCAGCCCCAGCATTTT,CASSFTEFNQPQHF
-,TRBV7-9,once,TRBJ1-4,13,TGTGCCAGCAGCTCAGATGACGGGAAAAAACTGTTTTTT,CASSSDDGKKLFF
-,TRBV14,-,TRBJ2-6,20,TGTGCCAGCAGCCAAGACCTTGGCAGGGGATTTGGAGCTGGGGCCAACGTCCTGACTTTC,CASSQDLGRGFGAGANVLTF
TRBD2,TRBV30,-,TRBJ2-3,15,TGTGCCTGGAGTTGGACTAGCGGGTTTGTAGATACGCAGTATTTT,CAWSWTSGFVDTQYF
-,TRBV9,-,TRBJ2-3,14,TGTGCCAGCAGCGTAGGGGCCGCCACAGATACGCAGTATTTT,CASSVGAATDTQYF
-,TRBV28,-,TRBJ1-5,16,TGTGCCAGCACCAACCGGGGGGGTTATAGCAATCAGCCCCAGCATTTT,CASTNRGGYSNQPQHF
TRBD2,TRBV12-5,-,TRBJ2-1,15,TGTGCTAGTGGACGGGGACTAGCGGGAGTCGGAGAGCAGTTCTTC,CASGRGLAGVGEQFF
-,TRBV6-5,few,TRBJ2-3,14,TGTGCCAGCACCCAAGGAGAGAAATCAGATACGCAGTATTTT,CASTQGEKSDTQYF
TRBD1,TRBV19,-,TRBJ1-2,13,TGTGCCAGTAGTCCACAGGGGGCGCTTGGCTACACCTTC,CASSPQGALGYTF
-,TRBV5-1,few,TRBJ2-7,14,TGCGCCAGCAGCTTCACAGAGACTACCTACGAGCAGTACTTC,CASSFTETTYEQYF
TRBD2,TRBV9,-,TRBJ2-7,14,TGTGCCAGCAGCGTGGGGACTAGCCCCTCCGAGCAGTACTTC,CASSVGTSPSEQYF
TRBD1,TRBV7-9,-,TRBJ2-1,15,TGTGCCAGTTCGACAACATTGACAGGGAACAATGAGCAGTTCTTC,CASSTTLTGNNEQFF
-,TRBV5-6,-,TRBJ2-3,15,TGTGCCAGCAGCGAGAGGAAGCTATCCCTAGATACGCAGTATTTT,CASSERKLSLDTQYF
-,TRBV2,-,TRBJ1-5,11,TGTGCCAGCAGCCTAGGTCAGCCCCAGCATTTT,CASSLGQPQHF
TRBD2,TRBV4-1,-,TRBJ2-1,20,TGCGCCAGCGGAATAATAGGGTTAGCGGGAGCTCCAAGCTCCTACAATGAGCAGTTCTTC,CASGIIGLAGAPSSYNEQFF
-,TRBV13,-,TRBJ2-6,17,TGTGCCAGCAGTTTAAGGGGGGAGGGCTCTGGGGCCAACGGCCTGACTTTC,CASSLRGEGSGANGLTF
-,TRBV18,few,TRBJ2-7,16,TGTGCCAGCTCACCATTCGGGACTGATAGAACCTACGAGCAGTACTTC,CASSPFGTDRTYEQYF
TRBD1,TRBV7-2,once,TRBJ1-2,14,TGTGCCAGCAGCCGGACCACAGGGGGGTGGGGCTACACCTTC,CASSRTTGGWGYTF
-,TRBV4-1,-,TRBJ1-5,15,TGCGCCAGCAGCCAAGTCCGAGTTAGCAATCAGCCCCAGCATTTT,CASSQVRVSNQPQHF
-,TRBV19,-,TRBJ2-7,11,TGTGCCAGTGGAGCGGGCTACGAGCAGTACTTC,CASGAGYEQYF
TRBD1,TRBV10-3,once,TRBJ1-2,14,TGTGCCATCAGGGCGCCGGGACAGCTCTATGGCTACACCTTC,CAIRAPGQLYGYTF
-,TRBV5-1,once,TRBJ1-1,15,TGCGCCAGCAGCTTGGAGGCAGGGATGAACACTGAAGCTTTCTTT,CASSLEAGMNTEAFF
-,TRBV5-4,-,TRBJ2-7,15,TGTGCCAGCAGCACCCCCGTACTAGGGCGCTACGAGCAGTACTTC,CASSTPVLGRYEQYF
-,TRBV9,-,TRBJ2-7,14,TGTGCCAGCAGCGTAGATGGACAAGGTTTAGAGCAGTACTTC,CASSVDGQGLEQYF